The present T cell receptor beta chain was sequenced within a study of control samples from healthy donors and cancer patients. Libraries were prepared by immunoSEQ multiplex PCR; TCRdb keeps only in-frame clonotypes and omits some of them. Seen here are roughly 150,000 clones, 88% observed once, and the top ten hold under 2%. Sequencing input: blood. The receptor comes from a man aged 18-30 years in good health.

CDR3 region: CASGGPTDGGSSYNEQFF. The CDR3 coding sequence is TGCGCCAGCGGTGGCCCGACGGACGGTGGGAGCTCCTACAATGAGCAGTTCTTC. V gene TRBV10-2 combines with J gene TRBJ2-1, with D perhaps matching TRBD2 (5 bases). Trimming took 8 bases from V and 0 from J, leaving 23 bases between them. Germline V CDR1 and CDR2: WSHSY, SAAADI. CDR3 length: 18 residues.